The T cell receptor (beta chain) described here comes from a study of cytotoxic CD8 clonotypes in ibrutinib-treated CLL. With sequencing, the targeted depth ranged from 1 in 200,000 to 1 in 1 million T cells. Repertoires were generated with immunoSEQ multiplex PCR, while TCRdb's copy carries only in-frame clones and drops some. The table has approximately 90,000 clones, roughly four fifths seen once. Between the trimmed V and J ends, which lost 1 base and 6 bases, there was a span of 20 bases. In germline, CDR1 is SEHNR, CDR2 FQNEAQ (reference sequence). The CDR3 has 17 residues. The sequence derives from a human donor with chronic lymphocytic leukemia. Specimen: PBMCs, collected after 24 months of ibrutinib treatment. This chain joins TRBV7-9 and TRBJ2-3; D possibly corresponds to TRBD2 (5 bases). The CDR3 bases are TGTGCCAGCAGCTTAGGGCGGGCTAGTCCCTCGTCGGATACGCAGTATTTT. Protein product: CASSLGRASPSSDTQYF.